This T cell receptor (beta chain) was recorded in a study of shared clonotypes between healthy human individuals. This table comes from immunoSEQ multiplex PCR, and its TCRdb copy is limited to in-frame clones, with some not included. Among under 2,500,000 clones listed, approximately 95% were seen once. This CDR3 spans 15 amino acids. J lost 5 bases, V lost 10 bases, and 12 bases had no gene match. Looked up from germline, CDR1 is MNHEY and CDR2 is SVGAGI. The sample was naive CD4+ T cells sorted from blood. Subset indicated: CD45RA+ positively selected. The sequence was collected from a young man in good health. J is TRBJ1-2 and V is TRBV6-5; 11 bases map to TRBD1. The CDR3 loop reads CATGQGAYSKYGYTF. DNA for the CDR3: TGTGCCACCGGACAGGGGGCTTACTCCAAATATGGCTACACCTTC.